What follows are 15 T cell receptor beta chains derived from one specimen sequenced in a study of shared clonotypes between healthy human individuals. CD8 cells regarded as naive lacked CD45RO, were positively chosen for CCR7, and omitted terminally differentiated effector memory CD45RA+ cells. The data were produced by immunoSEQ multiplex PCR, yet TCRdb's version contains in-frame clones alone and is incomplete. The table has about 2.2 million clones, 80% to 95% seen once. The sequenced sample was naive CD8+ T cells from PBMCs. The origin of the receptors is a man aged 18 to 30 in good health. Some clones in this sample may be carry-over from other donors' samples.

This chain joins TRBV5-6 and TRBJ1-2; tentatively, D is TRBD1 (6 bases). This CDR3 spans 12 amino acids. Germline V gene lookup returns CDR1 SGHDT and CDR2 YYEEEE. The V and J ends lost 5 bases and 5 bases respectively, with 10 bases between them. Here the CDR3 DNA reads TGTGCCAGCAGGGGGGGCTCTTATGGCTACACCTTC. It specifies CASRGGSYGYTF.

This chain connects TRBV4-1 to TRBJ2-7, with D hard to call. Trimming left V 3 bases short and J 6 bases short, with 18 bases between. There are 15 residues in the CDR3. Germline loops: CDR1 MGHRA, CDR2 YSYEKL. CDR3 in amino acids: CASSQELGPFREQYF. CDR3 bases: TGCGCCAGCAGCCAGGAGCTTGGCCCATTTCGCGAGCAGTACTTC.

The rearrangement links TRBV4-2 to TRBJ2-2, with D perhaps TRBD2 (5 bases). V was cut by 1 base and J by 0 bases, with 9 bases left in between. Germline loops: CDR1 LGHNA, CDR2 YNFKEQ. This CDR3 comprises 16 residues. CDR3 DNA: TGTGCCAGCAGCCAAGTAAGCGGAGCGAACACCGGGGAGCTGTTTTTT. Its protein product is CASSQVSGANTGELFF.

This sequence joins TRBV4-3 and TRBJ2-2; no firm D call. The CDR3 spans 16 residues. V gave up 5 bases and J gave up 6 bases, with 19 bases separating them. The germline V gene encodes CDR1 LGHNA and CDR2 YSLEER. Here the CDR3 reads CASSYRASQEPGELFF. The CDR3 nucleotides are TGCGCCAGCAGCTACCGAGCATCCCAAGAGCCCGGGGAGCTGTTTTTT.

This sequence joins TRBV6-1 and TRBJ2-7; D gene unclear. CDR1 and CDR2 (germline): MNHNS, SASEGT. V was shortened by 9 bases and J by 1 base, with 10 bases between the two germline ends. The CDR3 is 12 amino acids. The CDR3: CASSLGSYEQYF. CDR3 DNA: TGTGCCAGTAGTCTCGGGTCCTACGAGCAGTACTTC.

The rearrangement joins TRBV28 to TRBJ1-5, with D uncertain. The CDR3 loop spans 13 amino acids. Germline V CDR1 and CDR2: MDHEN, SYDVKM. Between the trimmed V and J ends, which lost 4 bases and 5 bases, there was a span of 9 bases. The chain's CDR3 is CASSSSTHQPQHF. CDR3 DNA sequence: TGTGCCAGCAGTTCCTCAACCCATCAGCCCCAGCATTTT. Looking up the rest from reference TRBV28 and TRBJ1-5 gives the full variable domain: DVKVTQSSRYLVKRTGEKVFLECVQDMDHENMFWYRQDPGLGLRLIYFSYDVKMKEKGDIPEGYSVSREKKERFSLILESASTNQTSMYLCASSSSTHQPQHFGDGTRLSIL.

This CDR3 reads CASSVGPGGISSYEQYF. The CDR3 DNA sequence: TGTGCCAGCAGCGTAGGCCCTGGCGGGATCAGCTCCTACGAGCAGTACTTC. V gene TRBV9 combines with J gene TRBJ2-7; D is perhaps TRBD2 (6 bases). CDR1 and CDR2 (germline): SGDLS, YYNGEE. V lost 0 bases and J lost 0, with 16 bases in between. This CDR3 comprises 17 residues.

The J gene is TRBJ2-2, the V gene TRBV7-9; D may be TRBD2 (5 bases). Germline CDR1 reads SEHNR; CDR2 reads FQNEAQ (reference sequence). This CDR3 spans 16 amino acids. V was cut by 0 bases and J by 4 bases, with 12 bases left in between. The CDR3 DNA sequence: TGTGCCAGCAGCTTAGCCCCTAGCAGGTCCACCGGGGAGCTGTTTTTT. Translated: CASSLAPSRSTGELFF.

The chain recombines TRBV7-2 with TRBJ2-5; 10 bases agree with TRBD1. The CDR3 has 14 amino acids. Trimming removed 4 bases from V and 4 bases from J; junction bases left unmatched: 3. Germline CDR1 reads SGHTA; CDR2 reads FQGNSA. The CDR3 protein is CASSSRTGGETQYF. In DNA, the CDR3 is TGTGCCAGCAGCTCTAGGACAGGGGGAGAGACCCAGTACTTC.

The rearrangement links TRBV7-9 to TRBJ2-7; D gene unclear. Deletions cut 3 bases from V and 3 bases from J, with 18 bases between. Looked up from germline, CDR1 is SEHNR and CDR2 is FQNEAQ (reference sequence). This CDR3 has 16 residues. The CDR3 protein is CASSFTAESGGYEQYF. The CDR3 region has the DNA TGTGCCAGCAGCTTTACCGCAGAGTCGGGTGGCTACGAGCAGTACTTC.

Concerning this clone: The same CDR3 is also encoded by other DNA sequences in this sample. The V gene is TRBV19, the J gene TRBJ2-7; possible D gene TRBD1, 5 bases. The CDR3 has 12 amino acids. The germline CDR1 and CDR2 sequences are LNHDA and SQIVND (reference sequence). Trimming left V 4 bases short and J 4 bases short, with 8 bases between. CDR3 loop: CASSTQGYEQYF. In nucleotides, the CDR3 is TGTGCCAGTAGTACCCAGGGTTACGAGCAGTACTTC.

This clone was observed a few times. J is TRBJ1-1 and V is TRBV9; tentatively, D is TRBD1 (5 bases). Germline-derived CDR1 and CDR2 are SGDLS and YYNGEE. V was cut by 8 bases and J by 6 bases, with 11 bases left in between. The CDR3 has 11 amino acids. CDR3 nucleotide sequence: TGTGCCAGTGGGGCGGGTCCTGAAGCTTTCTTT. Translation gives CASGAGPEAFF.

This clone was observed once. The chain has TRBV27 and TRBJ2-7; no clear D gene. V lost 6 bases and J 7 bases, leaving 19 bases between the germline ends. The CDR3 covers 14 residues. The germline V gene encodes CDR1 MNHEY and CDR2 SMNVEV (reference sequence). Here the CDR3 DNA reads TGTGCCAGCAGCGACTCCGGGCCAATAGGGGAGCAGTACTTC. Translating it yields CASSDSGPIGEQYF.

The chain has TRBV7-8 and TRBJ2-5; D ambiguous. V was shortened by 4 bases and J by 4 bases, with 16 bases between the two germline ends. Germline V gene data show CDR1 as SGHVS and CDR2 as FQNEAQ. The CDR3 extends over 15 amino acids. CDR3 nucleotide sequence: TGTGCCAGCAGCTCCACACCCCGGTCGCGAGAGACCCAGTACTTC. This translates into CASSSTPRSRETQYF.

The chain is built from TRBV10-3 and TRBJ2-7; 8 bases map to TRBD2. Germline trimming cut 6 bases from V and 5 bases from J; bases unmatched to any gene: 6. This CDR3 spans 13 amino acids. The V gene's germline CDR1 is ENHRY and CDR2 SYGVKD. CDR3: CAIRSGRLHEQYF. The CDR3 DNA reads as TGTGCCATCAGGAGCGGGAGACTTCACGAGCAGTACTTC.